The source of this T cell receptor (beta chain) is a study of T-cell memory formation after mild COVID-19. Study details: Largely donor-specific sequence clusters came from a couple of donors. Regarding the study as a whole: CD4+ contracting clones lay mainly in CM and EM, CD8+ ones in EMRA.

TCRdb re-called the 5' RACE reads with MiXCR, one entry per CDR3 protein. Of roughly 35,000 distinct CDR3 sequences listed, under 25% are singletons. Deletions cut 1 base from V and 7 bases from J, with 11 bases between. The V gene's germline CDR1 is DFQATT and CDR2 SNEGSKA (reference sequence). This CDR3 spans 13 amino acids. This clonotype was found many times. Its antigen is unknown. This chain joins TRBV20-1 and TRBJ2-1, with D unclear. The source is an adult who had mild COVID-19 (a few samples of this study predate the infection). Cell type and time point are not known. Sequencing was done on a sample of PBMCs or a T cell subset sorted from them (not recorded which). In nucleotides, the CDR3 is TGCAGTGCTAGAGGGCGAGGAGTAAATGAGCAGTTCTTC. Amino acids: CSARGRGVNEQFF.